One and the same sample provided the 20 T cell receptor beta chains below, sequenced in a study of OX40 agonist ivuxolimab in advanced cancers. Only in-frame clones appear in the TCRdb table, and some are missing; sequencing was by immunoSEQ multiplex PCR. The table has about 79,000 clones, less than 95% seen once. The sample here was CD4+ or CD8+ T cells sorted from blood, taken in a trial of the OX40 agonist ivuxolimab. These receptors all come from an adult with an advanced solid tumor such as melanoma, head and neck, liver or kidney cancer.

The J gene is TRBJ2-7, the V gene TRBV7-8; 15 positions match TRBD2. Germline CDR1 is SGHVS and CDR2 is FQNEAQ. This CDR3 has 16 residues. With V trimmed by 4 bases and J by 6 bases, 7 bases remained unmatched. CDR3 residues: CASSYGLAGGDGEQYF. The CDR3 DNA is TGTGCCAGCAGCTACGGACTAGCGGGAGGGGATGGCGAGCAGTACTTC.

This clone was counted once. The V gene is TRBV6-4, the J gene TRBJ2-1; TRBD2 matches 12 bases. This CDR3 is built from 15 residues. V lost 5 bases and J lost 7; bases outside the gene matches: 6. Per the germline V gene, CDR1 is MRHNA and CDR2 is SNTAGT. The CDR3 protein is CASSPSGGAGNEQFF. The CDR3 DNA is TGTGCCAGCAGTCCTAGCGGGGGGGCGGGAAATGAGCAGTTCTTC.

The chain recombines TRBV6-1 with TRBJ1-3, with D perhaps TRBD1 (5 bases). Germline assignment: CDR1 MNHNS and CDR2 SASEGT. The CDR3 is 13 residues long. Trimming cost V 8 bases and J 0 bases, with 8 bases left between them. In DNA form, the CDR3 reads TGTGCCAGCGCCGGGACCTCTGGAAACACCATATATTTT. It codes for CASAGTSGNTIYF.

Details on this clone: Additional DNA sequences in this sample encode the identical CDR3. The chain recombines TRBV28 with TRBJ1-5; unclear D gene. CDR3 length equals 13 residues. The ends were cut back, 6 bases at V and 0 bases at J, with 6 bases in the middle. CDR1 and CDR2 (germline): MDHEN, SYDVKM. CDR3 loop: CASSFYSNQPQHF. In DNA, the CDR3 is TGTGCCAGCAGCTTTTATAGCAATCAGCCCCAGCATTTT.

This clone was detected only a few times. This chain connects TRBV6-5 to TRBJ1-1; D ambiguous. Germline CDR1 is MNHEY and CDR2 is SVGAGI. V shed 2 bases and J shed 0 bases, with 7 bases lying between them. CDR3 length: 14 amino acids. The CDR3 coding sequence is TGTGCCAGCAGTTACGGGTCAGTGAACACTGAAGCTTTCTTT. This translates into CASSYGSVNTEAFF.

Here the CDR3 DNA reads TGCGCCAGCAGCTTGCAGGGGACAGGCGATTCCTATGGCTACACCTTC. It is translated as CASSLQGTGDSYGYTF. The chain couples TRBV5-1 to TRBJ1-2; 8 bases align to TRBD1. CDR1 is SGHRS and CDR2 is YFSETQ in the germline V gene. The CDR3 covers 16 residues. V was pared by 1 base and J by 4 bases, with 9 bases of the junction left unmatched. Full variable domain (remainder filled in from reference TRBV5-1 and TRBJ1-2): KAGVTQTPRYLIKTRGQQVTLSCSPISGHRSVSWYQQTPGQGLQFLFEYFSETQRNKGNFPGRFSGRQFSNSRSEMNVSTLELGDSALYLCASSLQGTGDSYGYTFGSGTRLTVV.

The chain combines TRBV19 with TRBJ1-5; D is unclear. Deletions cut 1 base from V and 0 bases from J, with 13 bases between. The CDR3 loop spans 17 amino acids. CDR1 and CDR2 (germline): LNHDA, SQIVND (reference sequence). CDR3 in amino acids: CASSIVPPQISNQPQHF. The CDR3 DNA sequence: TGTGCCAGTAGTATAGTCCCACCTCAGATTAGCAATCAGCCCCAGCATTTT.

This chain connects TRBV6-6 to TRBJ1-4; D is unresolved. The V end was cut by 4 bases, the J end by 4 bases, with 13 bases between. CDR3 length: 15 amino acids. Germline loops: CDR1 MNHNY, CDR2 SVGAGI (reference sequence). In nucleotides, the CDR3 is TGTGCCAGCAGTTCGGGCCCTTTGGGTAATGAAAAACTGTTTTTT. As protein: CASSSGPLGNEKLFF.

CDR3 in amino acids: CASSPYGQYRGLGYTF. DNA of the CDR3: TGTGCCAGCAGTCCGTACGGACAGTACAGAGGACTTGGCTACACCTTC. The chain has TRBV28 and TRBJ1-2; the D gene is possibly TRBD1 (6 bases). The CDR3 extends over 16 amino acids. The V gene lost 5 bases and the J gene lost 7 bases, with 23 bases spanning the gap. The germline V gene has CDR1 MDHEN and CDR2 SYDVKM.

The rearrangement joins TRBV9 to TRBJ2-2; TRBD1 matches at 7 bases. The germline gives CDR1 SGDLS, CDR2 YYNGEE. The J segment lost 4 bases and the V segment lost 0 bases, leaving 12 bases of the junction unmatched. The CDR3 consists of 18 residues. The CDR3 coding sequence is TGTGCCAGCAGCGTAGAAGGCCCCCGACAGGGAGTCACCGGGGAGCTGTTTTTT. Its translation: CASSVEGPRQGVTGELFF.

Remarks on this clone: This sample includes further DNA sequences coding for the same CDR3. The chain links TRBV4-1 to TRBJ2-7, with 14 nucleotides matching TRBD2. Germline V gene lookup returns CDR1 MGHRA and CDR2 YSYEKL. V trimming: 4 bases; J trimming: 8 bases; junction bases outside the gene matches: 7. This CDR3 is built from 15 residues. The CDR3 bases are TGCGCCAGCAGCCGGGGGGGACTAGCGGGAGATCAGCAGTACTTC. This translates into CASSRGGLAGDQQYF.

The CDR3 spells CASSGTVALYEQYF. CDR3 DNA: TGTGCCAGCAGCGGGACCGTTGCTCTCTACGAGCAGTACTTC. This chain uses TRBV28 with TRBJ2-7, with D perhaps given as TRBD1 or TRBD2 (5 bases each). The V gene's germline CDR1 is MDHEN and CDR2 SYDVKM. Trimming left V 6 bases short and J 3 bases short, with 15 bases between. CDR3 length: 14 residues.

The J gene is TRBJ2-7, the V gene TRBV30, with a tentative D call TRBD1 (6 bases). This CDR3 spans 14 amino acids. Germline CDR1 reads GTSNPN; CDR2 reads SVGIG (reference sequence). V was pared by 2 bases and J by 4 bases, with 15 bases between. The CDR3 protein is CAWSLLNREYEQYF. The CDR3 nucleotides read TGTGCCTGGAGTTTATTGAACAGGGAATACGAGCAGTACTTC. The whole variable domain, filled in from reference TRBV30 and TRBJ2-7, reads SQTIHQWPATLVQPVGSPLSLECTVEGTSNPNLYWYRQAAGRGLQLLFYSVGIGQISSEVPQNLSASRPQDRQFILSSKKLLLSDSGFYLCAWSLLNREYEQYFGPGTRLTVT.

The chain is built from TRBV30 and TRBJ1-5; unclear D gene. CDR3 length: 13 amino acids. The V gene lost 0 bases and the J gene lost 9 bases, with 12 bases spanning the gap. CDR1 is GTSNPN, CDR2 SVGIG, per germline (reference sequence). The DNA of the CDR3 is TGTGCCTGGAGTGTTTCAAAGGGTCGGCCCCAGCATTTT. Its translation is CAWSVSKGRPQHF.

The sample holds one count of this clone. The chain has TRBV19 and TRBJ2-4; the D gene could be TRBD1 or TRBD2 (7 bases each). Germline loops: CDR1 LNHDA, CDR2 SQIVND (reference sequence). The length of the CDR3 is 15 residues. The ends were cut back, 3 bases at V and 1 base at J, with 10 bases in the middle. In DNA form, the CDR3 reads TGTGCCAGTAGTATCCAGGGGGGGGCCAAAAACATTCAGTACTTC. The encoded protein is CASSIQGGAKNIQYF.

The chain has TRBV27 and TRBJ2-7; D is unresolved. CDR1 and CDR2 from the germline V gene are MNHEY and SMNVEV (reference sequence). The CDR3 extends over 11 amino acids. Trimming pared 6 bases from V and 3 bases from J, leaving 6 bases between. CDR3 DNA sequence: TGTGCCAGCAGCTCCAACTACGAGCAGTACTTC. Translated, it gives CASSSNYEQYF.

The CDR3 bases are TGTGCCAGCAGTTACGCCCGGACAGGGTCTGGAAACACCATATATTTT. Translated, it gives CASSYARTGSGNTIYF. The chain joins TRBV6-5 to TRBJ1-3, with 8 positions matching TRBD1. CDR1 and CDR2 (germline): MNHEY, SVGAGI. This CDR3 has 16 residues. The V gene end was trimmed by 2 bases and the J gene end by 1 base; junction bases not matched to a gene: 4.

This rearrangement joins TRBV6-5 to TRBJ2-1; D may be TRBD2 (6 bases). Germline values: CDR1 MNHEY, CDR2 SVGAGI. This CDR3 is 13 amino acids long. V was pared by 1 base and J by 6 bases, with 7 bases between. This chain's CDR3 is CASSYFSGNEQFF. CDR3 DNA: TGTGCCAGCAGTTACTTTAGCGGCAATGAGCAGTTCTTC.

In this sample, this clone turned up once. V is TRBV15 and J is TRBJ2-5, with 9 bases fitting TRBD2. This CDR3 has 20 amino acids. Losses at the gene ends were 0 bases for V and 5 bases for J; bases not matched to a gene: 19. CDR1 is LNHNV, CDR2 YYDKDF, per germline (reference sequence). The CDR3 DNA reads TGTGCCACCAGCAGAGATCGGGATAGCGGGAGCCCTTTTTTTCAGGAGACCCAGTACTTC. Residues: CATSRDRDSGSPFFQETQYF.

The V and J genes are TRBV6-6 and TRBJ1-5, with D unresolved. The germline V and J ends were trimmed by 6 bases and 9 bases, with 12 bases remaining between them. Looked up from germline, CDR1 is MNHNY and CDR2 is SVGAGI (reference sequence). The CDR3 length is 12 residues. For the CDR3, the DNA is TGTGCCAGCAGCCCCCAGGAAATGCCCCAGCATTTT. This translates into CASSPQEMPQHF.